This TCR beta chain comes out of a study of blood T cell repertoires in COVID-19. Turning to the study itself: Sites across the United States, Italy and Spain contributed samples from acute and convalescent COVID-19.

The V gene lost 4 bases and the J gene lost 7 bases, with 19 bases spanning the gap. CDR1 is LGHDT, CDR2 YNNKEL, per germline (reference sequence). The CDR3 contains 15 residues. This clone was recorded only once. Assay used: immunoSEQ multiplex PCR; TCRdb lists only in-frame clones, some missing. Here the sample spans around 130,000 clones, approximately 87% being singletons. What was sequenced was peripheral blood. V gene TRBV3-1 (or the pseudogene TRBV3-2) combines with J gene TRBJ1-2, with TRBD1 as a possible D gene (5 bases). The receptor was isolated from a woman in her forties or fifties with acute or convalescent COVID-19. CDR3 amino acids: CASSLRDSGRGGYTF. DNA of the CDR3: TGTGCCAGCAGCCTTCGGGACTCAGGAAGGGGTGGCTACACCTTC.